This entry lists 31 T cell receptor beta chains sequenced from one sample in a study of CD8+ T cells in alopecia areata. TCR sequencing used cDNA made by reverse transcription of extracted RNA. Profiling relied on immunoSEQ multiplex PCR, and the TCRdb table lists in-frame clones only, not all of them. The table records 110,000 to 150,000 clones, about 60% of them present only once. Sequenced material: CD4+ T cells sorted from blood, taken at week 0. Source of these receptors: a human donor with alopecia areata.

V usage is TRBV7-2 and J usage is TRBJ2-7; a possible D gene is TRBD2 (6 bases). The CDR3 covers 15 residues. Trimming removed 6 bases from V and 5 bases from J, with 20 bases in between. Per the germline V gene, CDR1 is SGHTA and CDR2 is FQGNSA. The CDR3 DNA sequence: TGTGCCAGCAGTCGACGCAGGAGGGAAAAGGACGAGCAGTACTTC. It codes for CASSRRRREKDEQYF.

This chain uses TRBV7-2 with TRBJ2-3, with D unresolved. Trimming took off 1 base at V and 2 bases at J, with 7 bases between the two ends. The length of the CDR3 is 14 residues. Per the germline V gene, CDR1 is SGHTA and CDR2 is FQGNSA. This CDR3 reads CASSLGRDTDTQYF. In nucleotides, the CDR3 is TGTGCCAGCAGCTTAGGTAGGGACACAGATACGCAGTATTTT. The full variable domain, with the rest looked up from reference TRBV7-2 and TRBJ2-3, is GAGVSQSPSNKVTEKGKDVELRCDPISGHTALYWYRQSLGQGLEFLIYFQGNSAPDKSGLPSDRFSAERTGGSVSTLTIQRTQQEDSAVYLCASSLGRDTDTQYFGPGTRLTVL.

This clone has just one count. The DNA for the CDR3 is TGTGCCACCAGCAGAGATGCCAGGGTAGCCCAGCCCCAGCATTTT. Residues: CATSRDARVAQPQHF. The V and J genes are TRBV15 and TRBJ1-5; possible D gene TRBD1, 5 bases. CDR1 LNHNV and CDR2 YYDKDF come from the germline V gene (reference sequence). Trimming removed 0 bases at V and 7 bases at J, with 13 bases between. This CDR3 comprises 15 residues.

CDR3 sequence (DNA): TGTGCCTGGAGTGCCGGGCCCGCTCAGCCCCAGCATTTT. It translates to CAWSAGPAQPQHF. The rearrangement links TRBV30 to TRBJ1-5; D gene unclear. Germline V CDR1 and CDR2: GTSNPN, SVGIG (reference sequence). V lost 1 base and J 6 bases, leaving 10 bases between the germline ends. This CDR3 has 13 residues.

The rearrangement links TRBV7-2 to TRBJ2-1; the match to TRBD2 covers 11 bases. The trim removed 3 bases at V and 7 bases at J, leaving 5 bases unmatched. This CDR3 region has 15 residues. The germline gives CDR1 SGHTA, CDR2 FQGNSA. This CDR3 is CASSFLAGGRNEQFF. Written as DNA, the CDR3 is TGTGCCAGCAGCTTCCTAGCGGGGGGCCGGAATGAGCAGTTCTTC.

The rearrangement joins TRBV30 to TRBJ1-2; no firm D call. CDR3 length: 12 amino acids. Between the trimmed V and J ends, which lost 5 bases and 6 bases, there was a span of 13 bases. Germline V gene lookup returns CDR1 GTSNPN and CDR2 SVGIG (reference sequence). DNA for the CDR3: TGTGCCTGGGGCCCGGGAAAGAATGGCTACACCTTC. Its translation: CAWGPGKNGYTF.

This clone was counted between two and nine times. This chain links TRBV6-5 with TRBJ1-1; 7 positions match TRBD1. The J segment lost 8 bases and the V segment lost 4 bases, leaving 10 bases of the junction unmatched. The germline V gene encodes CDR1 MNHEY and CDR2 SVGAGI. The CDR3 sequence is 14 residues long. CDR3 amino acids: CASSSRQGRLEAFF. The CDR3 region has the DNA TGTGCCAGCAGTTCCCGACAGGGTCGCTTGGAAGCTTTCTTT.

This CDR3 reads CASSYEETQYF. Here the CDR3 DNA reads TGTGCCAGCAGCTACGAGGAGACCCAGTACTTC. V usage is TRBV7-9 and J usage is TRBJ2-5; D unresolved. CDR1 and CDR2 from the germline V gene are SEHNR and FQNEAQ (reference sequence). V lost 4 bases and J lost 5, with 5 bases in between. The CDR3 has 11 amino acids. The whole variable domain, remainder taken from reference TRBV7-9 and TRBJ2-5, is DTGVSQNPRHKITKRGQNVTFRCDPISEHNRLYWYRQTLGQGPEFLTYFQNEAQLEKSRLLSDRFSAERPKGSFSTLEIQRTEQGDSAMYLCASSYEETQYFGPGTRLLVL.

The chain joins TRBV5-6 to TRBJ1-2, with TRBD1 matching 7 bases. V was clipped by 4 bases and J by 0 bases; unmatched bases: 3. Germline V gene data show CDR1 as SGHDT and CDR2 as YYEEEE. The CDR3 has 14 residues. This CDR3 reads CASSRGQTNYGYTF. For the CDR3, the DNA is TGTGCCAGCAGCAGGGGACAGACTAACTATGGCTACACCTTC.

This clone was counted only a few times. The chain employs TRBV13 and TRBJ2-5; weak D call: TRBD1 (6 bases). Germline V CDR1 and CDR2: PRHDT, FYEKMQ (reference sequence). V dropped 4 bases and J dropped 6 bases, with 12 bases sitting between them. The CDR3 is made up of 13 amino acids. CDR3: CASSSIGQKTQYF. The CDR3 coding sequence is TGTGCCAGCAGCTCCATCGGACAGAAGACCCAGTACTTC.

The chain recombines TRBV29-1 with TRBJ2-1; a weak D match, TRBD1 (5 bases). Germline V gene lookup returns CDR1 SQVTM and CDR2 ANQGSEA. The CDR3 extends over 12 amino acids. V was trimmed by 4 bases and J by 7 bases, leaving 11 bases between them. CDR3 loop: CSVASGPNEQFF. The CDR3 region has the DNA TGCAGCGTTGCCTCAGGGCCAAATGAGCAGTTCTTC.

This chain uses TRBV6-6 with TRBJ1-5; tentative D call: TRBD1 (5 bases). CDR3 length: 13 residues. Germline V gene lookup returns CDR1 MNHNY and CDR2 SVGAGI (reference sequence). The germline V and J ends were trimmed by 4 bases and 13 bases, with 17 bases remaining between them. CDR3 DNA sequence: TGTGCCAGCAGTTGGCATTTAAGTCAGGGTCAGCATTTT. The encoded protein is CASSWHLSQGQHF.

The CDR3 region has the DNA TGCGCCAGCAGCCGAAGGGCTTCCACCCGCCAAGAGACCCAGTACTTC. As protein: CASSRRASTRQETQYF. The chain uses TRBV4-1 and TRBJ2-5; D is uncertain. Deletions cut 4 bases from V and 1 base from J, with 16 bases between. CDR1 and CDR2 from the germline V gene are MGHRA and YSYEKL. This CDR3 spans 16 amino acids.

V gene TRBV6-1 combines with J gene TRBJ2-5; 8 nucleotides match TRBD2. The CDR3 loop spans 15 amino acids. Germline V gives CDR1 MNHNS, CDR2 SASEGT. The ends lost 5 bases at V and 5 bases at J; junction bases unmatched: 10. DNA of the CDR3: TGTGCCAGCAGTCGGGCCCAGGGACTAGAGGAGACCCAGTACTTC. This translates into CASSRAQGLEETQYF.

The sample holds a few counts of this clone. This sequence joins TRBV27 and TRBJ1-2, with D hard to call. CDR1 is MNHEY, CDR2 SMNVEV, per germline (reference sequence). V dropped 0 bases and J dropped 4 bases, with 12 bases sitting between them. CDR3 length equals 15 residues. CDR3 bases: TGTGCCAGCAGTTTATCGAGACCTGGAATCTATGGCTACACCTTC. Residues: CASSLSRPGIYGYTF.

This clone was found once. This chain connects TRBV30 to TRBJ2-7; 8 nucleotides match TRBD1. Losses at the gene ends were 4 bases for V and 1 base for J; bases not matched to a gene: 3. Looked up from germline, CDR1 is GTSNPN and CDR2 is SVGIG (reference sequence). There are 13 residues in the CDR3. This CDR3 is CAWNTGGSYEQYF. CDR3 in DNA: TGTGCCTGGAACACAGGGGGATCCTACGAGCAGTACTTC.

This clone was detected only a few times. The CDR3 DNA is TGCAGCGTTGGTCAGAGATTGAACACTGAAGCTTTCTTT. It yields the protein CSVGQRLNTEAFF. The V call is TRBV29-1, the J call TRBJ1-1; D uncertain. The V end was cut by 4 bases, the J end by 0 bases, with 9 bases between. Germline CDR1 reads SQVTM; CDR2 reads ANQGSEA. The CDR3 contains 13 residues. The full variable domain, its missing parts supplied by reference TRBV29-1 and TRBJ1-1, is SAVISQKPSRDICQRGTSLTIQCQVDSQVTMMFWYRQQPGQSLTLIATANQGSEATYESGFVIDKFPISRPNLTFSTLTVSNMSPEDSSIYLCSVGQRLNTEAFFGQGTRLTVV.

The chain joins TRBV19 to TRBJ1-2; no clear D gene. V lost 8 bases, J lost 5 bases, and 18 bases lay in between. The CDR3 has 14 amino acids. Germline lookup yields CDR1 LNHDA and CDR2 SQIVND (reference sequence). In DNA form, the CDR3 reads TGTGCCAGTGCATCCCCGGGGATCCTATATGGCTACACCTTC. Translated, it gives CASASPGILYGYTF.

The chain combines TRBV30 with TRBJ1-3, with D possibly being TRBD1 (5 bases). Trimming shortened V by 7 bases and J by 7 bases, and 8 bases separated the two germline ends. This CDR3 is 10 amino acids long. The germline CDR1 and CDR2 sequences are GTSNPN and SVGIG (reference sequence). CDR3 sequence reads: CALTANTIYF. CDR3 DNA sequence: TGTGCCTTGACAGCCAACACCATATATTTT.

This chain joins TRBV7-6 and TRBJ1-1, with 7 bases matching TRBD1. With 4 bases clipped from V and 7 bases from J, the junction kept 6 bases outside the gene matches. The germline V gene has CDR1 SGHVS and CDR2 FNYEAQ. The CDR3 length is 13 residues. DNA of the CDR3: TGTGCCAGCAGCTCCCGACAGGGCATTGAAGCTTTCTTT. Translated: CASSSRQGIEAFF.

The rearrangement links TRBV9 to TRBJ2-5, with D perhaps TRBD2 (7 bases). This CDR3 is built from 14 residues. Germline V lookup: CDR1 SGDLS, CDR2 YYNGEE. Trimming pared 3 bases from V and 7 bases from J, leaving 16 bases between. The CDR3 loop is CASSEAGGPGTQYF. CDR3 bases: TGTGCCAGCAGCGAAGCCGGGGGGCCGGGGACCCAGTACTTC.

The chain combines TRBV4-2 with TRBJ1-2; D gene unclear. The CDR3 spans 14 residues. Trimming cost V 4 bases and J 0 bases, with 9 bases left between them. The germline CDR1 and CDR2 sequences are LGHNA and YNFKEQ. The DNA of the CDR3 is TGTGCCAGCAGCCTCGCGGGCGCTAACTATGGCTACACCTTC. This codes for CASSLAGANYGYTF.

This clone was recorded a few times. The rearrangement uses TRBV2 and TRBJ1-5; 7 nucleotides align to TRBD1. The junction had 8 bases not matched to a gene; V was cut back by 4 bases and J by 2 bases. The CDR3 totals 16 residues. Germline CDR1 SNHLY, CDR2 FYNNEI. CDR3 residues: CASSVRQGAGNQPQHF. The CDR3, as DNA: TGTGCCAGCAGTGTGAGACAGGGTGCCGGCAATCAGCCCCAGCATTTT.

This clone has just one count. The V call is TRBV25-1, the J call TRBJ1-6; the match to TRBD1 covers 11 bases. This CDR3 comprises 14 residues. Germline values: CDR1 MGHDK, CDR2 SYGVNS. V was clipped by 6 bases and J by 10 bases; unmatched bases: 5. CDR3 amino acids: CASSLRTGGSPLHF. The CDR3 DNA sequence: TGTGCCAGCAGCCTACGGACAGGGGGCTCACCCCTCCACTTT.

For this clone: Additional DNA sequences in this sample encode the identical CDR3. The rearrangement uses TRBV30 and TRBJ2-3; D is unresolved. Germline values: CDR1 GTSNPN, CDR2 SVGIG (reference sequence). The CDR3 runs 12 residues. Trimming took off 0 bases at V and 2 bases at J, with 3 bases between the two ends. Here the CDR3 DNA reads TGTGCCTGGAGTGTGGTCACAGATACGCAGTATTTT. Its translation is CAWSVVTDTQYF.

The gene calls are TRBV29-1 and TRBJ1-6; D is perhaps TRBD1 (5 bases). The germline V gene has CDR1 SQVTM and CDR2 ANQGSEA. The CDR3 totals 12 residues. Trimming shortened V by 6 bases and J by 7 bases, and 10 bases separated the two germline ends. The CDR3: CSVWDGNSPLHF. CDR3 DNA sequence: TGCAGCGTGTGGGACGGAAATTCACCCCTCCACTTT.

The chain has TRBV30 and TRBJ1-2, with TRBD1 matching over 7 bases. The germline V gene has CDR1 GTSNPN and CDR2 SVGIG (reference sequence). J was trimmed by 4 bases and V by 4 bases; bases with no gene match: 9. The CDR3 loop spans 14 amino acids. CDR3 bases: TGTGCCTGGAACCACAGGGGCCGGGGCTATGGCTACACCTTC. It specifies CAWNHRGRGYGYTF. Based on the CDR3 plus reference TRBV30 and TRBJ1-2, the full variable domain is SQTIHQWPATLVQPVGSPLSLECTVEGTSNPNLYWYRQAAGRGLQLLFYSVGIGQISSEVPQNLSASRPQDRQFILSSKKLLLSDSGFYLCAWNHRGRGYGYTFGSGTRLTVV.

The chain joins TRBV9 to TRBJ2-3; no clear D. The CDR3 extends over 12 amino acids. V was shortened by 2 bases and J by 1 base, with 2 bases between the two germline ends. Germline V gene sequence: CDR1 SGDLS, CDR2 YYNGEE. The CDR3 sequence: CASSVRTDTQYF. Written as DNA, the CDR3 is TGTGCCAGCAGCGTTCGCACAGATACGCAGTATTTT.

The chain employs TRBV9 and TRBJ1-6; TRBD1 agrees at 9 bases. The V gene end was trimmed by 5 bases and the J gene end by 9 bases; junction bases not matched to a gene: 6. This CDR3 has 14 residues. From germline, CDR1 is SGDLS and CDR2 YYNGEE. The CDR3 loop is CASSAGTGSSPLHF. The CDR3 bases are TGTGCCAGCAGTGCCGGGACAGGGAGTTCACCCCTCCACTTT.

The V call is TRBV4-2, the J call TRBJ1-2; D is perhaps TRBD1 (5 bases). Between the trimmed V and J ends, which lost 7 bases and 3 bases, there was a span of 15 bases. The CDR3 consists of 14 residues. CDR1 is LGHNA and CDR2 is YNFKEQ in the germline V gene. Here the CDR3 reads CASKGLAGYYGYTF. CDR3 DNA sequence: TGTGCCAGCAAAGGCCTAGCAGGGTACTATGGCTACACCTTC.

The chain uses TRBV6-4 and TRBJ1-2; D gene ambiguous. CDR1 is MRHNA and CDR2 is SNTAGT in the germline V gene. The CDR3 runs 8 residues. The CDR3 region has the DNA TGTGCGCGAGATGGCTACACCTTC. It encodes CARDGYTF.